This entry features one TCR beta chain sequence. Its antigen is as yet unknown. If patients had autoimmune disease history or systemic immunosuppression, they were excluded. This sample is part of a study of OX40 agonist ivuxolimab in advanced cancers. Profiled with immunoSEQ multiplex PCR; TCRdb holds only in-frame clones, not every one. The sample contains approximately 70,000 clones, approximately 80% of which appear only once. The study, taken as a whole, reports: At 0.1 to 3.0 mg/kg, CD4+ and CD8+ blood T cells expanded clonally by week 6.

Germline V gene sequence: CDR1 SGHDN, CDR2 FVKESK. Trimming removed 4 bases from V and 6 bases from J; junction bases left unmatched: 9. CDR3 length equals 15 residues. V usage is TRBV14 and J usage is TRBJ2-3; 8 bases align to TRBD2. This sequence was found in an adult with an advanced solid tumor such as melanoma, head and neck, liver or kidney cancer. Sequencing was performed on CD4+ or CD8+ T cells sorted from blood, taken in a trial of the OX40 agonist ivuxolimab. DNA for the CDR3: TGTGCCAGCAGCCCCGGGGGGACTAGGAGGGATACGCAGTATTTT. Encoded protein: CASSPGGTRRDTQYF.